What follows are 28 T cell receptor beta chains derived from one specimen sequenced in a study of blood T cell repertoires in COVID-19. Using immunoSEQ multiplex PCR, the repertoire was profiled, and TCRdb retains in-frame clones only, with some absent. Counted here are about 75,000 clones, around 67% occurring once; the ten biggest clones make up about 2.5%. Sequencing was carried out using peripheral blood. The receptors derive from a human donor with acute or convalescent COVID-19. The donor label of this sample is uncertain.

V usage is TRBV30 and J usage is TRBJ2-1; TRBD2 is a possible D gene (6 bases). Per germline, CDR1 GTSNPN and CDR2 SVGIG (reference sequence). The CDR3 has 14 residues. Trimming pared 4 bases from V and 8 bases from J, leaving 18 bases between. In DNA form, the CDR3 reads TGTGCCTGGACCCGGGACTTTAATAGCGATGAGCAGTTCTTC. Amino acids: CAWTRDFNSDEQFF.

The chain uses TRBV11-2 and TRBJ1-1, with no clear D. Germline assignment: CDR1 SGHAT and CDR2 FQNNGV. The CDR3 runs to 11 residues. The V end was cut by 5 bases, the J end by 2 bases, with 3 bases between. The CDR3 protein is CASSLNTEAFF. CDR3 bases: TGTGCCAGCAGCCTAAACACTGAAGCTTTCTTT.

The sample holds one count of this clone. The chain uses TRBV7-8 and TRBJ2-5; 9 bases align to TRBD2. The CDR3 is made up of 15 amino acids. Germline assignment: CDR1 SGHVS and CDR2 FQNEAQ. The V segment lost 6 bases and the J segment 3 bases; nucleotides outside the gene matches: 8. CDR3 nucleotides: TGTGCCAGCAGGGAGTTAGCGGGGGATAAAGAGACCCAGTACTTC. Translated: CASRELAGDKETQYF.

This clone has a single count. J is TRBJ2-7 and V is TRBV7-2; TRBD2 might be the D (6 bases). Germline V CDR1 and CDR2: SGHTA, FQGNSA. The CDR3 contains 14 residues. Trimming stripped 2 bases from V and 2 bases from J, with 10 bases between. CDR3 coding DNA: TGTGCCAGCAGCTTACTCGCGGGAACCTACGAGCAGTACTTC. Translating it yields CASSLLAGTYEQYF.

The CDR3 reads CASSLSWREGETQYF. In DNA, the CDR3 is TGTGCCAGCAGTTTATCGTGGAGGGAAGGAGAGACCCAGTACTTC. This chain connects TRBV27 to TRBJ2-5; a possible D gene is TRBD2 (6 bases). Germline CDR1 and CDR2: MNHEY and SMNVEV (reference sequence). There are 15 residues in the CDR3. V was cut by 0 bases and J by 4 bases, with 12 bases left in between.

The rearrangement joins TRBV9 to TRBJ1-6; 8 positions match TRBD1. The ends lost 6 bases at V and 4 bases at J; junction bases unmatched: 6. This CDR3 is built from 15 residues. Germline V CDR1 and CDR2: SGDLS, YYNGEE. In DNA, the CDR3 is TGTGCCAGCAACCCCCAGGGGGCGTATAATTCACCCCTCCACTTT. Its translation: CASNPQGAYNSPLHF.

This chain connects TRBV6-5 to TRBJ1-2, with D uncertain. Germline CDR1 is MNHEY and CDR2 is SVGAGI. With 6 bases removed from V and 4 bases from J, the gap between germline ends came to 12 bases. The CDR3 runs 13 residues. CDR3 sequence (DNA): TGTGCCAGCAGCCTAGACGGAATCTATGGCTACACCTTC. Protein: CASSLDGIYGYTF.

This clone was recorded once. This chain uses TRBV6-5 with TRBJ2-1; 8 bases map to TRBD1. Germline-derived CDR1 and CDR2 are MNHEY and SVGAGI. The junction had 3 bases not matched to a gene; V was cut back by 2 bases and J by 3 bases. This CDR3 has 15 residues. The CDR3 loop is CASSYRDRYYNEQFF. In DNA form, the CDR3 reads TGTGCCAGCAGTTACCGGGACAGGTACTACAATGAGCAGTTCTTC.

This clone was counted a single time. This chain uses TRBV5-1 with TRBJ2-3, with D possibly being TRBD2 (6 bases). V lost 1 base and J lost 6, with 12 bases in between. Germline assignment: CDR1 SGHRS and CDR2 YFSETQ. CDR3 length: 14 amino acids. This CDR3 reads CASSLTGVGDTQYF. Written as DNA, the CDR3 is TGCGCCAGCAGCTTGACGGGGGTAGGTGATACGCAGTATTTT.

The CDR3 DNA sequence: TGTGCCAGCAGTGAAGCGCGGGGGGGCGATTCAAGGGAGACCCAGTACTTC. Residues: CASSEARGGDSRETQYF. The chain couples TRBV2 to TRBJ2-5; the match to TRBD2 covers 9 bases. Germline V lookup: CDR1 SNHLY, CDR2 FYNNEI. This CDR3 is built from 17 residues. Trimming took 0 bases from V and 5 from J; bases not matched to a gene: 10.

DNA of the CDR3: TGCGCCAGCAGCCGCACAGGGTCAGGAAACACTGAAGCTTTCTTT. Residues: CASSRTGSGNTEAFF. The chain joins TRBV5-1 to TRBJ1-1; possibly TRBD1 for D (6 bases). There are 15 residues in the CDR3. V lost 4 bases, J lost 2 bases, and 15 bases lay in between. Per the germline V gene, CDR1 is SGHRS and CDR2 is YFSETQ.

The genes are TRBV7-2 and TRBJ2-3; tentative D call: TRBD2 (5 bases). Trimming pared 4 bases from V and 8 bases from J, leaving 10 bases between. Germline V CDR1 and CDR2: SGHTA, FQGNSA. The CDR3 is 12 amino acids. CDR3 region: CASSSRTATQYF. CDR3 sequence (DNA): TGTGCCAGCAGCTCTCGGACTGCTACGCAGTATTTT.

This chain uses TRBV5-5 with TRBJ2-7; 14 bases fit TRBD2. Germline V CDR1 and CDR2: SGHKS, YYEKEE (reference sequence). The CDR3 extends over 14 amino acids. The trim removed 6 bases at V and 7 bases at J, leaving 6 bases unmatched. The CDR3 region is CASTGLAGAQEQYF. DNA for the CDR3: TGTGCCAGCACGGGACTAGCGGGAGCTCAAGAGCAGTACTTC.

J is TRBJ2-4 and V is TRBV18; the match to TRBD1 covers 7 bases. The CDR3 has 17 residues. Trimming at V came to 0 bases and at J to 0 bases, leaving 5 bases not matched to a gene. The germline gives CDR1 KGHSH, CDR2 LQKENI. The CDR3 DNA reads as TGTGCCAGCTCACCACCGAACAGGGGCCAAGCCAAAAACATTCAGTACTTC. Protein: CASSPPNRGQAKNIQYF.

This clone is classed as medium-sized. The chain couples TRBV4-2 to TRBJ1-5; 12 nucleotides align to TRBD1. V was clipped by 0 bases and J by 6 bases; unmatched bases: 12. The germline V gene encodes CDR1 LGHNA and CDR2 YNFKEQ. The CDR3 runs to 19 residues. For the CDR3, the DNA is TGTGCCAGCAGCCAAGATCATAAACCCGGGACAGGGGGCAGTCAGCCCCAGCATTTT. It codes for CASSQDHKPGTGGSQPQHF.

In its sample, this clone was seen a few times. The chain employs TRBV5-1 and TRBJ2-3; D possibly corresponds to TRBD2 (5 bases). Trimming cost V 2 bases and J 7 bases, with 14 bases left between them. Per the germline V gene, CDR1 is SGHRS and CDR2 is YFSETQ. The CDR3 length is 14 residues. As DNA, the CDR3 is TGCGCCAGCAGCTTCCGCCTAGCCGATAATACGCAGTATTTT. It is translated as CASSFRLADNTQYF.

This clone has only a few counts. V usage is TRBV9 and J usage is TRBJ2-1; TRBD2 aligns across 10 bases. Trimming at V came to 3 bases and at J to 0 bases, leaving 9 bases not matched to a gene. CDR3 length equals 18 residues. The V gene's germline CDR1 is SGDLS and CDR2 YYNGEE. CDR3 amino acids: CASSGASGRQSSYNEQFF. In DNA, the CDR3 is TGTGCCAGCAGCGGGGCTAGCGGGAGACAGAGCTCCTACAATGAGCAGTTCTTC.

V usage is TRBV28 and J usage is TRBJ1-2, with D perhaps TRBD1 (5 bases). Per the germline V gene, CDR1 is MDHEN and CDR2 is SYDVKM. The CDR3 consists of 13 residues. V lost 2 bases and J 4 bases, leaving 8 bases between the germline ends. The CDR3 DNA reads TGTGCCAGCAGTTTAGGAGGGACCTATGGCTACACCTTC. It translates to CASSLGGTYGYTF.

The chain carries TRBV6-5 and TRBJ2-7; TRBD2 is a possible D gene (5 bases). Germline V CDR1 and CDR2: MNHEY, SVGAGI. Trimming removed 6 bases from V and 2 bases from J, with 11 bases in between. This CDR3 is 13 amino acids long. The CDR3, as DNA: TGTGCCAGCAGGGCCGCCGGGACCTACGAGCAGTACGTC. It codes for CASRAAGTYEQYV.

The chain links TRBV29-1 to TRBJ1-5; 8 bases align to TRBD1. In germline, CDR1 is SQVTM, CDR2 ANQGSEA. This CDR3 has 12 amino acids. The trim removed 5 bases at V and 6 bases at J, leaving 3 bases unmatched. The CDR3 DNA follows: TGCAGCGTTTCGACAGGGGCTCAGCCCCAGCATTTT. It codes for CSVSTGAQPQHF.

The chain links TRBV23-1 to TRBJ2-7; possibly TRBD1 for D (5 bases). TRBV23-1 is reported as an ORF; its role is uncertain. The CDR3 extends over 20 amino acids. V lost 0 bases to trimming and J lost 0 bases, with 24 bases between them. CDR3 sequence: CASSQSIRQTCFHSSYEQYF. CDR3 nucleotide sequence: TGCGCCAGCAGTCAATCGATAAGACAGACTTGTTTCCATTCCTCCTACGAGCAGTACTTC.

This chain links TRBV15 with TRBJ1-3; TRBD1 matches at 7 bases. The CDR3 has 16 amino acids. Germline V gene sequence: CDR1 LNHNV, CDR2 YYDKDF (reference sequence). The V gene end was trimmed by 0 bases and the J gene end by 4 bases; junction bases not matched to a gene: 6. The CDR3 loop reads CATSRDRGLGGNTIYF. The CDR3 nucleotides read TGTGCCACCAGCAGAGATAGGGGGCTGGGGGGAAACACCATATATTTT.

The chain has TRBV19 and TRBJ2-5, with D perhaps matching TRBD2 (7 bases). CDR1 and CDR2 (germline): LNHDA, SQIVND (reference sequence). The CDR3 loop spans 19 amino acids. The V gene lost 4 bases and the J gene lost 4 bases, with 28 bases spanning the gap. The CDR3 bases are TGTGCCAGTAGTAAATCAGGGGCTCGGACTAGGTCGATCCGAGAGACCCAGTACTTC. It is translated as CASSKSGARTRSIRETQYF.

V and J are TRBV5-4 and TRBJ2-5; maybe TRBD2 (6 bases). This CDR3 contains 13 residues. Germline V CDR1 and CDR2: SGHNT, YYREEE (reference sequence). With 4 bases removed from V and 4 bases from J, the gap between germline ends came to 11 bases. The CDR3: CASSPGVGETQYF. The DNA for the CDR3 is TGTGCCAGCAGCCCGGGGGTGGGAGAGACCCAGTACTTC. Variable domain in full (rest from reference TRBV5-4 and TRBJ2-5): ETGVTQSPTHLIKTRGQQVTLRCSSQSGHNTVSWYQQALGQGPQFIFQYYREEENGRGNFPPRFSGLQFPNYSSELNVNALELDDSALYLCASSPGVGETQYFGPGTRLLVL.

The V call is TRBV10-3, the J call TRBJ2-1; TRBD2 aligns across 8 bases. CDR3 size: 13 residues. The J segment lost 5 bases and the V segment lost 10 bases, leaving 7 bases of the junction unmatched. Per germline, CDR1 ENHRY and CDR2 SYGVKD. CDR3 region: CASRGGGDNEQFF. CDR3 sequence (DNA): TGTGCCAGTCGGGGGGGAGGAGACAATGAGCAGTTCTTC.

The V gene is TRBV19, the J gene TRBJ1-5; D remains unclear. Germline assignment: CDR1 LNHDA and CDR2 SQIVND (reference sequence). V gave up 0 bases and J gave up 0 bases, with 6 bases separating them. This CDR3 has 15 residues. CDR3 protein: CASSIDWSSNQPQHF. CDR3 bases: TGTGCCAGTAGTATAGATTGGAGTAGCAATCAGCCCCAGCATTTT.

The chain uses TRBV2 and TRBJ2-7, with 12 bases matching TRBD2. The trim removed 6 bases at V and 4 bases at J, leaving 7 bases unmatched. The length of the CDR3 is 15 residues. Germline-derived CDR1 and CDR2 are SNHLY and FYNNEI. This CDR3 reads CASRLTSGSGYEQYF. Written as DNA, the CDR3 is TGTGCCAGCAGATTGACTAGCGGGAGTGGGTACGAGCAGTACTTC.

The chain's CDR3 is CASSLSGRWNEQFF. For the CDR3, the DNA is TGTGCCAGTTCCCTTAGCGGGAGATGGAATGAGCAGTTCTTC. The V call is TRBV28, the J call TRBJ2-1; 9 bases fit TRBD2. V gave up 9 bases and J gave up 7 bases; unmatched junction bases: 10. This CDR3 comprises 14 residues. The germline CDR1 and CDR2 sequences are MDHEN and SYDVKM.